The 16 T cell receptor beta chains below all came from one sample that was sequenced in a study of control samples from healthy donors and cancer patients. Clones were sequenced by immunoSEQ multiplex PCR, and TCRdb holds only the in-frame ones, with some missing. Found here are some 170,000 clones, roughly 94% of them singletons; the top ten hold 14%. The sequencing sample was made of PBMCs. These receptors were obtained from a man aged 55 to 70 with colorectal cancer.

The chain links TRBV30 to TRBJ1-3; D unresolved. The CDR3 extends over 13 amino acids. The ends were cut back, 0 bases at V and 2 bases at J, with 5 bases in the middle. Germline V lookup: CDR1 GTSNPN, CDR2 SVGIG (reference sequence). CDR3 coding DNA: TGTGCCTGGAGTGTTGATACTGGAAACACCATATATTTT. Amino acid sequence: CAWSVDTGNTIYF.

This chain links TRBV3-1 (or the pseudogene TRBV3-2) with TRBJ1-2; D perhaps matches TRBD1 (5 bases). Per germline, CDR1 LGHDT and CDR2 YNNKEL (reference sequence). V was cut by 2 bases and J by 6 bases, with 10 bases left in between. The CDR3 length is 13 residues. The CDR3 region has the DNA TGTGCCAGCAGCCAATTGGCAGGGAATGGCTACACCTTC. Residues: CASSQLAGNGYTF.

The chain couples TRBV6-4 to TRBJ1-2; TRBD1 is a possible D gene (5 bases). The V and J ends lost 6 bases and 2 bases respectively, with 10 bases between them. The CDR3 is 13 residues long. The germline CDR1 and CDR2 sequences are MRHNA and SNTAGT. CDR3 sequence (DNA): TGTGCCAGCAGAGGGGTGGGAAACTATGGCTACACCTTC. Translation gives CASRGVGNYGYTF.

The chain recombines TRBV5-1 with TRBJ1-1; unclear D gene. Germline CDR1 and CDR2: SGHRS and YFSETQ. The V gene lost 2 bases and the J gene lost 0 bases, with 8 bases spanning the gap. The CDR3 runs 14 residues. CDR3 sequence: CASSFQPMNTEAFF. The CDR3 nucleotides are TGCGCCAGCAGCTTTCAACCGATGAACACTGAAGCTTTCTTT.

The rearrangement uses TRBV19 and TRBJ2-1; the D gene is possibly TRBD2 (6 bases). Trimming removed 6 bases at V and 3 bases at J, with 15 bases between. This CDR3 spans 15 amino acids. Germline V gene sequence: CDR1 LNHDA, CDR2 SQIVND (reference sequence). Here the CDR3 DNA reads TGTGCCAGTAGGTCGGGACTTTCAGTCTACAATGAGCAGTTCTTC. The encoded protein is CASRSGLSVYNEQFF. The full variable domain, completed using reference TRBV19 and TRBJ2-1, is DGGITQSPKYLFRKEGQNVTLSCEQNLNHDAMYWYRQDPGQGLRLIYYSQIVNDFQKGDIAEGYSVSREKKESFPLTVTSAQKNPTAFYLCASRSGLSVYNEQFFGPGTRLTVL.

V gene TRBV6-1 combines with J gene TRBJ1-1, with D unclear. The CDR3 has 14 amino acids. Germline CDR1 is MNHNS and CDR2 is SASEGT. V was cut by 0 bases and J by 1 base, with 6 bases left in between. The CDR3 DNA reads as TGTGCCAGCAGTGAAGCCCAGCAGAACACTGAAGCTTTCTTT. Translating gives CASSEAQQNTEAFF.

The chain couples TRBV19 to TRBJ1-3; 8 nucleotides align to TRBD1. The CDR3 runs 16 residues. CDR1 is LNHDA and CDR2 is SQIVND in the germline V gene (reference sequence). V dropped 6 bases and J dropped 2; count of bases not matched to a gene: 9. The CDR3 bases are TGTGCCAGTAGCCGATCCCCGGACAGGGCTGGAAACACCATATATTTT. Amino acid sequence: CASSRSPDRAGNTIYF.

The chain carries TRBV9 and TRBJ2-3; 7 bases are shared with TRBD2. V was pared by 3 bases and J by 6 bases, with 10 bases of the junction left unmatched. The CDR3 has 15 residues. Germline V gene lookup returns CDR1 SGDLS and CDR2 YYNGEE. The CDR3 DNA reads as TGTGCCAGCAGCGCGGGGGGACGACTGACGGATACGCAGTATTTT. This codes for CASSAGGRLTDTQYF.

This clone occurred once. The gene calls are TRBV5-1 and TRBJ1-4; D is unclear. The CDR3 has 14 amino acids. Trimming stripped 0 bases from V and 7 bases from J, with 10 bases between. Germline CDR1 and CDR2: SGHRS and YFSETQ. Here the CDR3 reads CASSLAGVAEKLFF. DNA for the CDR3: TGCGCCAGCAGCTTGGCTGGGGTGGCTGAAAAACTGTTTTTT.

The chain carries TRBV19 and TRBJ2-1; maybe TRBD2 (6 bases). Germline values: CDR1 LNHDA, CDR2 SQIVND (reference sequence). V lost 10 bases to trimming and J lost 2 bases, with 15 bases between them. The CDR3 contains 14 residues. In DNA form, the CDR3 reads TGTGCCATCGGTCGACTAGGGGCCTACAATGAGCAGTTCTTC. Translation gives CAIGRLGAYNEQFF.

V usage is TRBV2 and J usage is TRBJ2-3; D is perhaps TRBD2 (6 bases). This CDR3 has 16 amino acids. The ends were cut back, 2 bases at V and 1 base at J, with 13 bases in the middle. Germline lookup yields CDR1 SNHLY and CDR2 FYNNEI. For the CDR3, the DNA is TGTGCCAGCAGTGAAAGGGACTTAGACCGCACAGATACGCAGTATTTT. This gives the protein CASSERDLDRTDTQYF.

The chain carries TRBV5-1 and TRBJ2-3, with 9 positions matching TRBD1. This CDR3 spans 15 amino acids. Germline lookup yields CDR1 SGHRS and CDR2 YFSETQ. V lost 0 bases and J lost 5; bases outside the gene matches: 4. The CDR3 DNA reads TGCGCCAGCAGCTTGGACAGGGGGCCAGTAGATACGCAGTATTTT. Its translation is CASSLDRGPVDTQYF.

CDR3 in amino acids: CASSLNRQGGTEAFF. CDR3 nucleotides: TGTGCCAGCAGCTTGAATAGACAGGGTGGCACTGAAGCTTTCTTT. The chain joins TRBV5-5 to TRBJ1-1; TRBD1 matches 7 bases. Germline trimming cut 1 base from V and 4 bases from J; bases unmatched to any gene: 7. The germline gives CDR1 SGHKS, CDR2 YYEKEE (reference sequence). The CDR3 is made up of 15 amino acids.

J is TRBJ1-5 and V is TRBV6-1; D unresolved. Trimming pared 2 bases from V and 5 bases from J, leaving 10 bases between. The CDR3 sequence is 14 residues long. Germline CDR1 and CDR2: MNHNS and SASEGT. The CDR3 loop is CASSEYRPDQPQHF. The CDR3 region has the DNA TGTGCCAGCAGTGAATATCGGCCGGATCAGCCCCAGCATTTT.

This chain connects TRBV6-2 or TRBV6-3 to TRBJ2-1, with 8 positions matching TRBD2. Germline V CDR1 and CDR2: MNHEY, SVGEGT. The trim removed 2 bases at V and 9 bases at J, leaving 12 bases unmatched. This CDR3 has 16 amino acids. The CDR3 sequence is CASSYEAGAFQGEQFF. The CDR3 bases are TGTGCCAGCAGTTACGAAGCGGGGGCTTTTCAGGGTGAGCAGTTCTTC.

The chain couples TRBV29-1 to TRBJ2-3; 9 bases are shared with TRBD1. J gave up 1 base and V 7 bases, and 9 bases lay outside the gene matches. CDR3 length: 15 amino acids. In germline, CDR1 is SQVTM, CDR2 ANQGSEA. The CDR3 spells CSGQLRDRGTDTQYF. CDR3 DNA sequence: TGCAGCGGCCAGCTCCGGGACAGGGGCACAGATACGCAGTATTTT.